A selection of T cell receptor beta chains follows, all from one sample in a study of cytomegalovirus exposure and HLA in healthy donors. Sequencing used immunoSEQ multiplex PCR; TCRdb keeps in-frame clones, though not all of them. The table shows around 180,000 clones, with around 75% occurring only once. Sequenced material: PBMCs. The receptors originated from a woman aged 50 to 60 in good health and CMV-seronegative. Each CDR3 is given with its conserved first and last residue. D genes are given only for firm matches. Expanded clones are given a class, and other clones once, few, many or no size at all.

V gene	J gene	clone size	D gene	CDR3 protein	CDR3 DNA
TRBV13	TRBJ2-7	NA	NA	CASSSRYDRSAYEQYF	TGTGCCAGCAGCTCCAGATACGACAGGTCTGCCTACGAGCAGTACTTC
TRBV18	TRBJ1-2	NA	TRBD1	CASSPDRVYGYTF	TGTGCCAGCTCACCGGACAGGGTATATGGCTACACCTTC
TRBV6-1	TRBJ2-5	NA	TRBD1	CASSVGDRRPQETQYF	TGTGCCAGCAGTGTAGGGGACAGAAGACCCCAAGAGACCCAGTACTTC
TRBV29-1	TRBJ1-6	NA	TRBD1	CSVRDSYNSPLHF	TGCAGCGTTCGGGACAGCTATAATTCACCCCTCCACTTT
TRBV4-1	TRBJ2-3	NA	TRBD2	CASSQSLAGATDTQYF	TGCGCCAGCAGCCAGTCACTAGCGGGAGCCACAGATACGCAGTATTTT
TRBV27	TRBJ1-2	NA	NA	CASSLVPGGASYGYTF	TGTGCCAGCAGTTTAGTTCCGGGGGGCGCAAGCTATGGCTACACCTTC
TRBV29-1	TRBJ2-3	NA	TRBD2	CSVPTSGRGWTDTQYF	TGCAGCGTGCCGACTAGCGGGAGAGGGTGGACAGATACGCAGTATTTT
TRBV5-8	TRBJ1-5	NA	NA	CASDLGQRDQPQHF	TGTGCCAGCGATCTCGGACAGCGAGATCAGCCCCAGCATTTT
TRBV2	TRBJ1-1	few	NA	CASSGYRDGTEAFF	TGTGCCAGCAGTGGATACAGGGACGGGACTGAAGCTTTCTTT
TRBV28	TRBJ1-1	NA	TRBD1	CASRTGGTEAFF	TGTGCCAGCAGGACAGGGGGCACTGAAGCTTTCTTT
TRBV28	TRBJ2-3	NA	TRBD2	CASSLGASGSQDTQYF	TGTGCCAGCAGTTTAGGGGCTAGCGGGAGTCAAGATACGCAGTATTTT
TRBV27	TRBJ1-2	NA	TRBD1	CASSLSWTGSGYTF	TGTGCCAGCAGTTTATCATGGACAGGGAGTGGCTACACCTTC
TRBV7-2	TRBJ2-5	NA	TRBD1	CASSPDRGNGETQYF	TGTGCCAGCAGCCCGGACAGGGGGAATGGGGAGACCCAGTACTTC
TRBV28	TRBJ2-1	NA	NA	CASSPGGAGAYEQFF	TGTGCCAGCAGCCCTGGGGGGGCGGGGGCGTATGAGCAGTTCTTC
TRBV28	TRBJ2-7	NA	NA	CASRLTSSYEQYF	TGTGCCAGCAGACTTACTAGTTCCTACGAGCAGTACTTC
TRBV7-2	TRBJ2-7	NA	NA	CASSLAGEWIYEQYF	TGTGCCAGCAGCTTAGCGGGAGAGTGGATCTACGAGCAGTACTTC
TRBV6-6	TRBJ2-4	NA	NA	CASSYEGRNIQYF	TGTGCCAGCAGTTACGAGGGAAGGAACATTCAGTACTTC
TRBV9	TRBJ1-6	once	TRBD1	CASSGGQGISPLHF	TGTGCCAGCAGCGGAGGACAGGGTATCTCACCCCTCCACTTT
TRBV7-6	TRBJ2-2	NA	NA	CASSLVAGTGLNNGELFF	TGTGCCAGCAGCTTAGTGGCCGGAACAGGGTTGAACAACGGGGAGCTGTTTTTT
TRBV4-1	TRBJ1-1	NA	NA	CASSHKFSISPLNTEAFF	TGCGCCAGCAGCCATAAATTCAGTATATCCCCTCTGAACACTGAAGCTTTCTTT
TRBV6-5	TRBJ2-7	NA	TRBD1	CATSRGTGGYEQYF	TGTGCCACCAGTCGCGGGACAGGGGGCTACGAGCAGTACTTC
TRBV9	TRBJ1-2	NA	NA	CASSATYRLSEEGYTF	TGTGCCAGCAGCGCGACTTACAGGCTCTCTGAGGAGGGCTACACCTTC
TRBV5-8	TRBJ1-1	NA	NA	CASLPAGLPDTEAFF	TGTGCCAGCCTCCCCGCGGGGCTACCTGACACTGAAGCTTTCTTT
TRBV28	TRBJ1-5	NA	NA	CAARFSNQPQHF	TGTGCCGCGCGGTTTAGCAATCAGCCCCAGCATTTT
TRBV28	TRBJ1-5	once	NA	CASSLRRQGGQPQHF	TGTGCCAGCAGTTTACGGCGGCAGGGAGGTCAGCCCCAGCATTTT
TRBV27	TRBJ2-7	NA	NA	CASSLLRESYEQYF	TGTGCCAGCAGTTTACTCCGGGAGTCCTACGAGCAGTACTTC
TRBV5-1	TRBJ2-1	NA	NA	CASSTPSGDTALSSYNEQFF	TGCGCCAGCAGCACGCCCAGCGGAGATACGGCACTAAGCTCCTACAATGAGCAGTTCTTC